The source of this T cell receptor beta chain is a study of tumor-infiltrating lymphocytes in primary liver carcinoma. The wider study: Stage T1-T3 N0M0 tumors measured roughly 4.2 to 10 cm at most.

The source material, roughly 18-33 mg of unsorted bulk tissue, was used to co-extract RNA and DNA. The patients lived with chronic HBV infection and had not yet received any treatment. With a constant-region primer, TCR beta cDNA was made from about 0.55 ug of total RNA. TCR beta libraries came from three nested multiplex PCR rounds using slightly modified ARM-PCR. TCRdb itself ran the multiplex PCR reads through MiXCR, one entry per CDR3 protein. Here the sample spans approximately 110,000 distinct CDR3 sequences, around 64% being singletons. There are many counts of this clonotype. Material: liver tumor tissue from sampling region 3. Sample subset: tumor region T3, left-lateral pole. This TCR was recovered from a woman aged 60-70 years with primary liver carcinoma and hepatitis B virus infection.

The chain's CDR3 is CASSSGTGPQHF. CDR3 in DNA: TGTGCCAGCAGCAGCGGGACAGGGCCCCAGCATTTT. The chain links TRBV12-3 or TRBV12-4 to TRBJ1-5; TRBD1 matches 8 bases. This CDR3 has 12 amino acids. J gave up 9 bases and V 6 bases, and 4 bases lay outside the gene matches.